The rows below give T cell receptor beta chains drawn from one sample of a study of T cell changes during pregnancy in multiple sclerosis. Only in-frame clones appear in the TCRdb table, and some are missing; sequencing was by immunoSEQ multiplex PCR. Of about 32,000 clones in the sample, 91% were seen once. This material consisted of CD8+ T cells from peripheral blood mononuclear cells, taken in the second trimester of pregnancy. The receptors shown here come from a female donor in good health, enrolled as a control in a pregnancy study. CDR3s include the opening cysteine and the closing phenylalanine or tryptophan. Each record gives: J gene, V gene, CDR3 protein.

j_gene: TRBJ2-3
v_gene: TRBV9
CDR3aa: CASSVGQASYTQYF

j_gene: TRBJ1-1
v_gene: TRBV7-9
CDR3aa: CASSFEQGSEAFF

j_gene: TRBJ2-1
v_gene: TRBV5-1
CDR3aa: CASSSGLAGGRTYNEQFF

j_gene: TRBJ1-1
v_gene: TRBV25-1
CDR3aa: CASSPQQGVNTEAFF

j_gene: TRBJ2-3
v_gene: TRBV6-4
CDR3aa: CASSDSGGAADTQYF

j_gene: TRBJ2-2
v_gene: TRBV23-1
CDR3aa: CASSLRDRVGTGELFF

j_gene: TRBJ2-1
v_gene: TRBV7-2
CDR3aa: CASSSYSGTAYNEQFF

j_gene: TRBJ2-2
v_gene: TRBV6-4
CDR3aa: CASSDGGLAGDNTGELFF

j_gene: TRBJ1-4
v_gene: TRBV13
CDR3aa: CASSLKGTGGYGEKLFF

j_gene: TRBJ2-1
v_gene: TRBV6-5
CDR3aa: CASSYYGQHNEQFF

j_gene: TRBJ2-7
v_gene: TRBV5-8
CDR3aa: CASSFSQGESIYEQYF

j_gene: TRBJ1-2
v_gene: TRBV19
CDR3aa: CASMAGGTIYGYTF

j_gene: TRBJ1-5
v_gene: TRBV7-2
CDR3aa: CASMKQENSNQPQHF

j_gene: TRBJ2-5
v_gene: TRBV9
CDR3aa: CASSATSGETQYF

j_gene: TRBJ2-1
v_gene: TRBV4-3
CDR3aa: CASSQDSMTGYNEQFF

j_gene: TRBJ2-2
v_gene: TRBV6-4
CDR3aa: CASSDSGAAGELFF

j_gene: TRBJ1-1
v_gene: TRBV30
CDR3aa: CAWSSPLGMNTEAFF

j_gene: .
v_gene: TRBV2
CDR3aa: CASSGSSRDFYEQYF

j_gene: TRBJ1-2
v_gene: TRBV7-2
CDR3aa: CASSWDTNYGYTF

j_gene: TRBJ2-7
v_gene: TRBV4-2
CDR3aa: CASSQELAGTHEQYF

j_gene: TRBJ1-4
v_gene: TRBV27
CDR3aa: CASSWTGVNEKLFF

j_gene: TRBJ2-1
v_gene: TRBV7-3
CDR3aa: CASSLFGGGASYNEQFF

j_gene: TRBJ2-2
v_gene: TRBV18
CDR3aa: CASSTGDYTGELFF

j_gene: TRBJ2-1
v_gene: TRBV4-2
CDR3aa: CASSQDPSGGPHNEQFF

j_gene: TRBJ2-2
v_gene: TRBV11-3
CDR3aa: CASSLDLRQYTGELFF

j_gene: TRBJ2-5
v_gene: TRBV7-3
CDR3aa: CASSLGLAGAQETQYF

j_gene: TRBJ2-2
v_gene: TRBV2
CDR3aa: CASTERYTGELFF

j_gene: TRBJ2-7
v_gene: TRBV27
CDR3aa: CASSQRGYEQYF

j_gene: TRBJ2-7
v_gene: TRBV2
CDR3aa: CASSVWPRQLVDEQYF

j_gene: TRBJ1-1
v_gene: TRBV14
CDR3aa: CASSQAIGTANTEAFF

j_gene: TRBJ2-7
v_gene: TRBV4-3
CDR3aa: CASSQEASGFYEQYF

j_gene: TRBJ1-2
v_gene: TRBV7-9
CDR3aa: CASSLASGGGYTF

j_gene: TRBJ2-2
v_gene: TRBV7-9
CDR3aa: CASSPSAGNTGELFF

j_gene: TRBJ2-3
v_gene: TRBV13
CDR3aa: CASSPRGQVGSTDTQYF

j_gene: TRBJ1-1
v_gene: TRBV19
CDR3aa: CATKDPWGMNTEAFF

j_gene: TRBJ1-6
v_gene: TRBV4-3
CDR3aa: CASSQDGAPGAISPLHF

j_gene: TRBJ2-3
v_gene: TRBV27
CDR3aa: CASSQGLAGAGDTQYF

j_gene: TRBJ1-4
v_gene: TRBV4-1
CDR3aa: CASSPRQGAGEKLFF

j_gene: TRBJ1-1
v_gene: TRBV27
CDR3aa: CACQQGAMAEAFF

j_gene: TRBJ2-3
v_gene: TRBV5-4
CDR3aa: CASSSRILAGLSTDTQYF

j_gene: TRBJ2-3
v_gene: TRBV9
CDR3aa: CASSVAGGDTSTDTQYF

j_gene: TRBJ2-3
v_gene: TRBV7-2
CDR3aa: CASSPPGGGLNTQYF

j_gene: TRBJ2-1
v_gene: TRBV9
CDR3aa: CASSPGQGYNEQFF

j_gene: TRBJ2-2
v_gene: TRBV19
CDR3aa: CASSSSGVGTGELFF

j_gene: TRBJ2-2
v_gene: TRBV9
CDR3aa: CASSAGTTNTGELFF

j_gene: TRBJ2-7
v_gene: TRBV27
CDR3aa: CASSYGGWRTYEQYF

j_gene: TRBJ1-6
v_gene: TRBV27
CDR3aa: CASTTGGGGNSPLHF

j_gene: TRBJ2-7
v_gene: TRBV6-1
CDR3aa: CASSEAGDLDEQYF

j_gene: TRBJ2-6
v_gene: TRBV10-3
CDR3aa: CAISESEGSGANVLTF

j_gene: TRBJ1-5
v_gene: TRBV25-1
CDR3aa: CASRRRTGSNQPQHF

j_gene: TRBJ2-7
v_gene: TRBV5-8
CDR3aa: CASVPAGQGSGEQYF

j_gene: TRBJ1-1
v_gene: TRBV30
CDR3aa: CAWSNDGQVMNTEAFF

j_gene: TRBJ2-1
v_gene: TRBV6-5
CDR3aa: CASSPTSGGAGEQFF

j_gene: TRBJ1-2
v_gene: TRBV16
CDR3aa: CASSVQGARGYTF

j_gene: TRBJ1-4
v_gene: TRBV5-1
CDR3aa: CASSADSATTNEKLFF

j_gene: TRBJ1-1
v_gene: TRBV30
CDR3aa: CAWSVRGGNTEAFF